This T cell receptor (beta chain) stems from a study of cytomegalovirus exposure and HLA in healthy donors. PCR was performed using 60 Vbeta and 13 Jbeta primers. Some clones are missing from TCRdb's copy, which holds only in-frame ones; the method was immunoSEQ multiplex PCR. The sample yields approximately 190,000 clones, roughly 85% seen once. Germline lookup yields CDR1 MGHRA and CDR2 YSYEKL. Trimming pared 3 bases from V and 8 bases from J, leaving 16 bases between. CDR3 length: 14 residues. Sequenced material: PBMCs. The clonotype was recovered from a woman younger than 30 in good health and CMV-seronegative. This rearrangement joins TRBV4-1 to TRBJ1-2; the D is unclear. CDR3 DNA: TGCGCCAGCAGCCATGATTCTGAGGCCTGGGGCTACACCTTC. This codes for CASSHDSEAWGYTF.